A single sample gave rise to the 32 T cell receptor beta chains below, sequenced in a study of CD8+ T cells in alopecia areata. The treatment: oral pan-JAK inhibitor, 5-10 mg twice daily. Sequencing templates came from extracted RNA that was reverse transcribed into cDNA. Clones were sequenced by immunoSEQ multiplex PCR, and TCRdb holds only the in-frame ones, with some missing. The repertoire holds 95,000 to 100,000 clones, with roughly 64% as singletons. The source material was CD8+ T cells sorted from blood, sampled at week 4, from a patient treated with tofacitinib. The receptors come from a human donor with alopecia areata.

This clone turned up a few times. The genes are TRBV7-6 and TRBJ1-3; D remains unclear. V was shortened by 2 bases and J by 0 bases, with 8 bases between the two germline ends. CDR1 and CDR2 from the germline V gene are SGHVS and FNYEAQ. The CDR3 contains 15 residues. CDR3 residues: CASSLLRDSGNTIYF. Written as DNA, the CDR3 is TGTGCCAGCAGCTTATTACGGGACTCTGGAAACACCATATATTTT. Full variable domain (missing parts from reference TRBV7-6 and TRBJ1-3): GAGVSQSPRYKVTKRGQDVALRCDPISGHVSLYWYRQALGQGPEFLTYFNYEAQQDKSGLPNDRFSAERPEGSISTLTIQRTEQRDSAMYRCASSLLRDSGNTIYFGEGSWLTVV.

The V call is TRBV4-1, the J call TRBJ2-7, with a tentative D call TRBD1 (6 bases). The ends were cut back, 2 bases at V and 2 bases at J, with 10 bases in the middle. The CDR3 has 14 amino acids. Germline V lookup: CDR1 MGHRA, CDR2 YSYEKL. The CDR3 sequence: CASSQLGQTYEQYF. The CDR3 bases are TGCGCCAGCAGCCAACTCGGACAGACCTACGAGCAGTACTTC.

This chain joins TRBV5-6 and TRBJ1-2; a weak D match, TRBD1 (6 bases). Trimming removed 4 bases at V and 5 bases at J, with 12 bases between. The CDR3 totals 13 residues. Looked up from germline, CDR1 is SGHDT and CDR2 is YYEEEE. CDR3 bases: TGTGCCAGCAGCGCTGGGACAACGTATGGCTACACCTTC. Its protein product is CASSAGTTYGYTF. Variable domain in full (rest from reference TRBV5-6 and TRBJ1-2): DAGVTQSPTHLIKTRGQQVTLRCSPKSGHDTVSWYQQALGQGPQFIFQYYEEEERQRGNFPDRFSGHQFPNYSSELNVNALLLGDSALYLCASSAGTTYGYTFGSGTRLTVV.

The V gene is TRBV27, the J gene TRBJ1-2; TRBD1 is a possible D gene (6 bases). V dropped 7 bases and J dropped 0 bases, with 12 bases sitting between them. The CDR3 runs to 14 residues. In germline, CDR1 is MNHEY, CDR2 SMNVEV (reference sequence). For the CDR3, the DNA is TGTGCCAGCACCGAGAACAGGGCTAACTATGGCTACACCTTC. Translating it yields CASTENRANYGYTF.

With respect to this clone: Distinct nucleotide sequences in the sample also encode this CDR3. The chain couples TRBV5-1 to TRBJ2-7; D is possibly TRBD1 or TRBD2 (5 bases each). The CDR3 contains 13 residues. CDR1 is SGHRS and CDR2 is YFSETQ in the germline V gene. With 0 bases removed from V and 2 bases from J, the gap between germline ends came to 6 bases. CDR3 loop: CASSLGDPYEQYF. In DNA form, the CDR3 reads TGCGCCAGCAGCTTGGGGGACCCCTACGAGCAGTACTTC.

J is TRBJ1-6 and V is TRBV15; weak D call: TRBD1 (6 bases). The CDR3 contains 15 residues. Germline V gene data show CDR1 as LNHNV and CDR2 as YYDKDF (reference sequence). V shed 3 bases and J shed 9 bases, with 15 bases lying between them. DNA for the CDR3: TGTGCCACCAGCAGTAAAGGACAGCCAATTTCACCCCTCCACTTT. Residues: CATSSKGQPISPLHF.

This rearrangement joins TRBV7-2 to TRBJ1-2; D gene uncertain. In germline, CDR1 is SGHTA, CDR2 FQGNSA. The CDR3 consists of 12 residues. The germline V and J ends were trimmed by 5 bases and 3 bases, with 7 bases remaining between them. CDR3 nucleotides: TGTGCCAGCAGCCTCTCTGACTATGGCTACACCTTC. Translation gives CASSLSDYGYTF.

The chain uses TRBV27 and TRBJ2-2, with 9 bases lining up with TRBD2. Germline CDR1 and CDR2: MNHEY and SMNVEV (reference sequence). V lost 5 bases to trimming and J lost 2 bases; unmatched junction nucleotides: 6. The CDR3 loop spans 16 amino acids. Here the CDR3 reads CASSPASGVNTGELFF. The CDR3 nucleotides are TGTGCCAGCAGTCCCGCTAGCGGGGTTAACACCGGGGAGCTGTTTTTT.

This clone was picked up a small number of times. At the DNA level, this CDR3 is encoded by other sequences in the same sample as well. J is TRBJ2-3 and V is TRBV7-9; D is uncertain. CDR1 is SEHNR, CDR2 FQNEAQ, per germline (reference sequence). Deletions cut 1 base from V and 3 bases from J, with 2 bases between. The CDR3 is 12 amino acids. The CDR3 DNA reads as TGTGCCAGCAGCTTAGGGACAGATACGCAGTATTTT. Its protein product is CASSLGTDTQYF.

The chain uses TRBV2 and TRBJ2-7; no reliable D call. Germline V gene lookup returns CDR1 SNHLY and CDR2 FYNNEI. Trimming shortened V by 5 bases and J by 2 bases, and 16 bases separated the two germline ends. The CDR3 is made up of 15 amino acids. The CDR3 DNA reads TGTGCCAGCAGTAAACCTCGGCCTCCTCCCTACGAGCAGTACTTC. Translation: CASSKPRPPPYEQYF.

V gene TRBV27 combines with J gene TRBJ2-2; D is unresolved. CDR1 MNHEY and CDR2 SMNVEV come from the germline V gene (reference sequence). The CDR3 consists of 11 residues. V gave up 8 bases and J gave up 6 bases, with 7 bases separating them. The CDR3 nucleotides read TGTGCCAGCCTAGGGCCCGGGGAGCTGTTTTTT. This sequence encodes CASLGPGELFF.

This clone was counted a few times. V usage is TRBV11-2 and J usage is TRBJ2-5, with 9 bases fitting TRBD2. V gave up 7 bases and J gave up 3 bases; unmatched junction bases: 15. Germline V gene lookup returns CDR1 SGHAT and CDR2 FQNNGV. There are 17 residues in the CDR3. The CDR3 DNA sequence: TGTGCCAGCATCACGGTGCGAGGACTAGCGACCGAAGAGACCCAGTACTTC. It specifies CASITVRGLATEETQYF.

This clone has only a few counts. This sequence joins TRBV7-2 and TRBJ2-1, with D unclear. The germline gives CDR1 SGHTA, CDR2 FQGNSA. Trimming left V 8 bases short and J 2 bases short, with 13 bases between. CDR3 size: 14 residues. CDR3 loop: CASRPRNPYNEQFF. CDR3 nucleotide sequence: TGTGCCAGCCGCCCCCGCAACCCCTACAATGAGCAGTTCTTC.

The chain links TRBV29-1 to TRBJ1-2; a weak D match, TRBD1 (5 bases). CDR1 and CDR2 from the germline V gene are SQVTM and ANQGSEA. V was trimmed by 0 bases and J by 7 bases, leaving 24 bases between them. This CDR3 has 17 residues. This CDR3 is CSVEEAPGVPLLSGYTF. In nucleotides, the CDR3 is TGCAGCGTTGAAGAGGCACCGGGGGTGCCCTTGCTCTCTGGCTACACCTTC.

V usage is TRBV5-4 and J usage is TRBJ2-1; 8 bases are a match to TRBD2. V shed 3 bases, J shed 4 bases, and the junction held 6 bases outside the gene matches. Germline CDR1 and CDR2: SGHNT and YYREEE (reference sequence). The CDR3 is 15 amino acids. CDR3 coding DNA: TGTGCCAGCAGCTCCCGGGAGGGCCGATACAATGAGCAGTTCTTC. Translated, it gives CASSSREGRYNEQFF.

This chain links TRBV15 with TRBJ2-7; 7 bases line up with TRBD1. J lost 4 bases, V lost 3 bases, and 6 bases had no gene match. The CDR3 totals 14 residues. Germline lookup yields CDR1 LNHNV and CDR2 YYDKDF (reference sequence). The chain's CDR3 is CATSSITGVYEQYF. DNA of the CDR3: TGTGCCACCAGCAGTATAACAGGGGTTTACGAGCAGTACTTC. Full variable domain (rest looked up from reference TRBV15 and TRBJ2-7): DAMVIQNPRYQVTQFGKPVTLSCSQTLNHNVMYWYQQKSSQAPKLLFHYYDKDFNNEADTPDNFQSRRPNTSFCFLDIRSPGLGDTAMYLCATSSITGVYEQYFGPGTRLTVT.

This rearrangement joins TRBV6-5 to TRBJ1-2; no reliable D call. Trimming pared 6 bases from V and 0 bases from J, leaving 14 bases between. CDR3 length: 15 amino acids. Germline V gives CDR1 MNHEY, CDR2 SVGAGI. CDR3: CASSPTDTANYGYTF. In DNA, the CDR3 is TGTGCCAGCAGCCCAACCGATACGGCTAACTATGGCTACACCTTC.

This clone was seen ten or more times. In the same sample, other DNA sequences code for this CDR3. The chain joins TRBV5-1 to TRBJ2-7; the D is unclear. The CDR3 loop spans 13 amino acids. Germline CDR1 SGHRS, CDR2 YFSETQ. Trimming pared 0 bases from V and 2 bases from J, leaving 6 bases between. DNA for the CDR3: TGCGCCAGCAGCTTGGGGTCCCCCTACGAGCAGTACTTC. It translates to CASSLGSPYEQYF. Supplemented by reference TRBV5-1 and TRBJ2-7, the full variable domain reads KAGVTQTPRYLIKTRGQQVTLSCSPISGHRSVSWYQQTPGQGLQFLFEYFSETQRNKGNFPGRFSGRQFSNSRSEMNVSTLELGDSALYLCASSLGSPYEQYFGPGTRLTVT.

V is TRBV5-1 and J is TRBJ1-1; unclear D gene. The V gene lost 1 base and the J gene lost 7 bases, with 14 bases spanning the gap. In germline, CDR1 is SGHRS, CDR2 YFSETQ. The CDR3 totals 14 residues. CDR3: CASSLNVGNREAFF. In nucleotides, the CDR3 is TGCGCCAGCAGCTTGAATGTCGGAAACCGTGAAGCTTTCTTT.

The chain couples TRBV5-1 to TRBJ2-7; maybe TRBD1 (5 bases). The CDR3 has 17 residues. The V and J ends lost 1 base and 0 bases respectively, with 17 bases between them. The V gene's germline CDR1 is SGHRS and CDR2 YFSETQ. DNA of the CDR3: TGCGCCAGCAGCTTGAGGGGCGAGGTTCCTTTCTCCTACGAGCAGTACTTC. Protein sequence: CASSLRGEVPFSYEQYF.

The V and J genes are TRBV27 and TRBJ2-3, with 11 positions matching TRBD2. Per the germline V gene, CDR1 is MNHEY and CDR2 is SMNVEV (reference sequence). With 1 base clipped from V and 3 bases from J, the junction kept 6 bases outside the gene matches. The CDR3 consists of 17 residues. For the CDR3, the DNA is TGTGCCAGCAGTTTATTGATAGCGGGAGGGCTGACAGATACGCAGTATTTT. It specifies CASSLLIAGGLTDTQYF.

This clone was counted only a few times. The CDR3 bases are TGTGCCAGCAGCTCCGGGACCGCTGAAGCTTTCTTT. Protein: CASSSGTAEAFF. The chain is built from TRBV7-9 and TRBJ1-1; tentatively, D is TRBD1 (5 bases). Trimming pared 4 bases from V and 6 bases from J, leaving 9 bases between. The germline CDR1 and CDR2 sequences are SEHNR and FQNEAQ (reference sequence). This CDR3 is built from 12 residues.

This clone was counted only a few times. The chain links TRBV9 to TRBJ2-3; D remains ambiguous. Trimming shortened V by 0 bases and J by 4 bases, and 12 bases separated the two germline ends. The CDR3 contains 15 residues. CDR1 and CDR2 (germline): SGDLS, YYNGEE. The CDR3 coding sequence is TGTGCCAGCAGCGTAGAGCCCGATATGCCAGATACGCAGTATTTT. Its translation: CASSVEPDMPDTQYF.

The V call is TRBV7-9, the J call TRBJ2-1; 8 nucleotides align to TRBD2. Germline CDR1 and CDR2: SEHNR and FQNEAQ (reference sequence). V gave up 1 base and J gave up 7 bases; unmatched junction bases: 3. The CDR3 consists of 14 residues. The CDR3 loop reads CASSLEAGVNEQFF. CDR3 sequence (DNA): TGTGCCAGCAGCTTAGAAGCGGGAGTTAATGAGCAGTTCTTC.

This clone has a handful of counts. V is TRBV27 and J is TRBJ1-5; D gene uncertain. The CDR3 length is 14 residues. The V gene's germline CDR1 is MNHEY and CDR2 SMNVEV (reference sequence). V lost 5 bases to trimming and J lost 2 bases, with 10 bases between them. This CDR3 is CASSPASGNQPQHF. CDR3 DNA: TGTGCCAGCAGTCCGGCGAGTGGCAATCAGCCCCAGCATTTT.

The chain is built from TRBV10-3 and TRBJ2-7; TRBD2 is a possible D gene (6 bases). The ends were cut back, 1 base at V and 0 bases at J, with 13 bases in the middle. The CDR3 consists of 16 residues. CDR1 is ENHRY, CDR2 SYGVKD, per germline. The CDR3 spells CAISEYQRVNSYEQYF. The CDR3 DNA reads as TGTGCCATCAGTGAGTACCAGCGGGTAAACTCCTACGAGCAGTACTTC.

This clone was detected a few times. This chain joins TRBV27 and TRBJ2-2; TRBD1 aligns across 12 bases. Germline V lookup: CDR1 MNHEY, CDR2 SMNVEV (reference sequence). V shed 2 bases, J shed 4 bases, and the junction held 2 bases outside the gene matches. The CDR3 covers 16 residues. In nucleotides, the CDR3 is TGTGCCAGCAGTTTAGGGACAGGGGGCCCCACCGGGGAGCTGTTTTTT. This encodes CASSLGTGGPTGELFF.

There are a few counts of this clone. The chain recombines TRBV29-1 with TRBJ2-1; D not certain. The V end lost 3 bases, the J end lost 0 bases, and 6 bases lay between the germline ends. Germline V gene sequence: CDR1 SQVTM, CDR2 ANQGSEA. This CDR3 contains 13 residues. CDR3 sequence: CSVERPSYNEQFF. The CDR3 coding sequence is TGCAGCGTTGAGCGGCCCTCCTACAATGAGCAGTTCTTC.

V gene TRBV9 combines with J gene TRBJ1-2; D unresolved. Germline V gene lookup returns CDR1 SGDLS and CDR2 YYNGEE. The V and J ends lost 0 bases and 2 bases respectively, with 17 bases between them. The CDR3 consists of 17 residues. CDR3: CASSVADYKVANYGYTF. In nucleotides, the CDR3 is TGTGCCAGCAGCGTAGCCGATTACAAGGTGGCAAACTATGGCTACACCTTC.

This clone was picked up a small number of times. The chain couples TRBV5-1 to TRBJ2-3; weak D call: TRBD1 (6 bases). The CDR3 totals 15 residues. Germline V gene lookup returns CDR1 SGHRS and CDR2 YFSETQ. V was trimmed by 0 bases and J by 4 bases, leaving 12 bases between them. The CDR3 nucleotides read TGCGCCAGCAGCTTGGGACAGGTTGTTGCAGATACGCAGTATTTT. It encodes CASSLGQVVADTQYF.

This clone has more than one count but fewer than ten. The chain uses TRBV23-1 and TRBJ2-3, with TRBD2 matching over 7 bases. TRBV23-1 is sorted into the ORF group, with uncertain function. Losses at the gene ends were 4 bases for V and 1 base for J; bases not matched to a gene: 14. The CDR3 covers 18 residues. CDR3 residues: CASSPEGLADKRTDTQYF. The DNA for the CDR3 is TGCGCCAGCAGTCCAGAAGGCCTAGCGGACAAACGCACAGATACGCAGTATTTT.

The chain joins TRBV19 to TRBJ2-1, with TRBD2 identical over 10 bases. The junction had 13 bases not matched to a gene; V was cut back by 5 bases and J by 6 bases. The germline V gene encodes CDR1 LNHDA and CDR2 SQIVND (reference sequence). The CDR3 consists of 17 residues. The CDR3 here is CASSVSGGASGGNEQFF. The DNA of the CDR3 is TGTGCCAGTAGTGTCTCCGGAGGGGCTAGCGGGGGCAATGAGCAGTTCTTC.